Listed below are T cell receptor beta chains from one sample, sequenced in a study of shared clonotypes between healthy human individuals. Sequenced by immunoSEQ multiplex PCR; TCRdb stores in-frame clones only, minus some. The sample lists approximately 2,000,000 clones, about 94% seen once, with about 1.7% in the top ten. The sample taken for sequencing was naive CD8+ T cells from PBMCs. The receptor set was obtained from a man aged 18 to 29 in good health. Some clones in this sample may be carry-over from other donors' samples. Both conserved end residues are part of each CDR3. Fields, in order: J gene, V gene, D gene, clone size, CDR3 DNA, CDR3 protein. A D gene is named only where the DNA matches it firmly. Not every row has a clone size; where given, it reads once, few, many or a size class.

j_gene: TRBJ2-1; v_gene: TRBV5-6; d_gene: -; abundance: -; CDR3nt: TGTGCCAGCAGCAGGGGGGGCCAGCGATTAAACAATGAGCAGTTCTTC; CDR3aa: CASSRGGQRLNNEQFF
j_gene: TRBJ1-1; v_gene: TRBV9; d_gene: TRBD1; abundance: once; CDR3nt: TGTGCCAGCAGCGCCGGAGGACAGGGGGTGAACACTGAAGCTTTCTTT; CDR3aa: CASSAGGQGVNTEAFF
j_gene: TRBJ2-1; v_gene: TRBV5-1; d_gene: TRBD1; abundance: -; CDR3nt: TGCGCCAGCAGCCCCGGGACAGGGCTCTACAATGAGCAGTTCTTC; CDR3aa: CASSPGTGLYNEQFF
j_gene: TRBJ2-2; v_gene: TRBV7-3; d_gene: TRBD1; abundance: -; CDR3nt: TGTGCCAGCAGCCGGGACAGGGGGCCGGGCGGGGAGCTGTTTTTT; CDR3aa: CASSRDRGPGGELFF
j_gene: TRBJ2-5; v_gene: TRBV15; d_gene: -; abundance: -; CDR3nt: TGTGCCACCAGCAGAGAGGGAGGTTGGGAGACCCAGTACTTC; CDR3aa: CATSREGGWETQYF
j_gene: TRBJ2-7; v_gene: TRBV5-4; d_gene: TRBD1; abundance: -; CDR3nt: TGTGCCAGCAGCGTGCAGAGAGGGGGCCCCTACGAGCAGTACTTC; CDR3aa: CASSVQRGGPYEQYF
j_gene: TRBJ2-5; v_gene: TRBV7-9; d_gene: TRBD2; abundance: -; CDR3nt: TGTGCCAGCAGCTTAGCGATAGCGGGCCCTCAAGAGACCCAGTACTTC; CDR3aa: CASSLAIAGPQETQYF
j_gene: TRBJ2-7; v_gene: TRBV19; d_gene: -; abundance: -; CDR3nt: TGTGCCAGTAGTATAGATCCGGGGGCAAGATACGAGCAGTACTTC; CDR3aa: CASSIDPGARYEQYF
j_gene: TRBJ2-7; v_gene: TRBV10-1; d_gene: -; abundance: -; CDR3nt: TGCGCCAGCAGTGGATCTTGGTCCCCTGAGGGCGGCAACTACGAGCAGTACTTC; CDR3aa: CASSGSWSPEGGNYEQYF
j_gene: TRBJ2-7; v_gene: TRBV7-9; d_gene: -; abundance: -; CDR3nt: TGTGCCAGCCGCGACACCCGCTCCTACGAGCAGTACTTC; CDR3aa: CASRDTRSYEQYF
j_gene: TRBJ2-2; v_gene: TRBV7-9; d_gene: -; abundance: -; CDR3nt: TGTGCCAGCAGCTTTGAGGGGACTGGGGAGCTGTTTTTT; CDR3aa: CASSFEGTGELFF
j_gene: TRBJ1-2; v_gene: TRBV7-9; d_gene: -; abundance: once; CDR3nt: TGTGCCAGCAGCCCCCGCGGGGACTATGGCTACACCTTC; CDR3aa: CASSPRGDYGYTF
j_gene: TRBJ1-1; v_gene: TRBV28; d_gene: -; abundance: -; CDR3nt: TGTGCCAGCAGTTTATCGAGCAGGACCAACACTGAAGCTTTCTTT; CDR3aa: CASSLSSRTNTEAFF
j_gene: TRBJ2-3; v_gene: TRBV29-1; d_gene: -; abundance: -; CDR3nt: TGCAGCGTTGAAGGAGGTCGGATAGGCACAGATACGCAGTATTTT; CDR3aa: CSVEGGRIGTDTQYF
j_gene: TRBJ2-1; v_gene: TRBV7-3; d_gene: -; abundance: -; CDR3nt: TGTGCCAGCAGCCTTAGCGGCTCCTACAATGAGCAGTTCTTC; CDR3aa: CASSLSGSYNEQFF
j_gene: TRBJ2-1; v_gene: TRBV9; d_gene: -; abundance: -; CDR3nt: TGTGCCAGCAGCGTAGAGCCGCTCTCCTACAATGAGCAGTTCTTC; CDR3aa: CASSVEPLSYNEQFF
j_gene: TRBJ2-7; v_gene: TRBV11-2; d_gene: TRBD2; abundance: -; CDR3nt: TGTGCCAGCAGCTTGACTAGCGGGATGTGGTACGAGCAGTACTTC; CDR3aa: CASSLTSGMWYEQYF